The rows below give T cell receptor beta chains drawn from one sample of a study of control samples from healthy donors and cancer patients. The assay was immunoSEQ multiplex PCR, and TCRdb's table has in-frame clones only and misses some. Of 80,000 to 100,000 clones listed, approximately 80% are singletons. The sample comprised blood. The receptor set was obtained from a woman in her twenties or thirties in good health. CDR3s include the opening cysteine and the closing phenylalanine or tryptophan. Each record gives: clone size, V gene, J gene, D gene, CDR3 DNA, CDR3 protein. D genes are given only for firm matches. Size tells how often a clone was seen (once, few, many) or the class of an expanded clone, and some rows leave it out.

-,TRBV30,TRBJ1-2,-,TGTGCCTGGAACACGGTGCGAGGGGGCTACACCTTC,CAWNTVRGGYTF
-,TRBV5-1,TRBJ1-2,TRBD1,TGCGCCAGCAGCATGGGACAGGATAATACTTATGGCTACACCTTC,CASSMGQDNTYGYTF
-,TRBV29-1,TRBJ1-1,TRBD1,TGCAGCTCATCCGAACCCGGGACAGTGAACACTGAAGCTTTCTTT,CSSSEPGTVNTEAFF
few,TRBV7-9,TRBJ1-2,-,TGTGCCAGCAGTGGACAATTCTATGGCTACACCTTC,CASSGQFYGYTF
once,TRBV5-8,TRBJ2-7,-,TGTGCCAGCAGCTCCACTGGGTCTTCCCCCTACGAGCAGTACTTC,CASSSTGSSPYEQYF
few,TRBV4-1,TRBJ2-7,-,TGCGCCAGCAGCCAAGATAGGGGCAGGCTTGAGTACTTC,CASSQDRGRLEYF
-,TRBV7-3,TRBJ2-3,TRBD2,TGTGCCAGCAGCTTGCACCCGGGGACTAGCGGGGGCACAGATACGCAGTATTTT,CASSLHPGTSGGTDTQYF
-,TRBV15,TRBJ1-5,-,TGTGCCACCAGCAGAGAAGAATGGCAGGCCAACAATCAGCCCCAGCATTTT,CATSREEWQANNQPQHF
-,TRBV12-3/TRBV12-4,TRBJ2-6,-,TGTGCCAGCAGTTTGGGACAGGCCAACGTCCTGACTTTC,CASSLGQANVLTF
few,TRBV2,TRBJ2-4,-,TGTGCCAGCAGTGAGTTGGGGTCTGGCAAAAACATTCAGTACTTC,CASSELGSGKNIQYF
few,TRBV9,TRBJ2-1,-,TGTGCCAGCAGCCCCAGGATAGATGAGCAGTTCTTC,CASSPRIDEQFF
-,TRBV18,TRBJ1-1,TRBD1,TGTGCCAGCTCAGCCGGGGGCAGGGGGACCGAAGCTTTCTTT,CASSAGGRGTEAFF
-,TRBV5-1,TRBJ2-7,-,TGCGCCAGCAGCTTGGACGGGAACTACGAGCAGTACTTC,CASSLDGNYEQYF
-,TRBV5-4,TRBJ2-3,-,TGTGCCAGCAAGTTAGGGGAGACTAGCACAGATACGCAGTATTTT,CASKLGETSTDTQYF
-,TRBV5-1,TRBJ2-3,-,TGCGCCAGCAGCTTGGGAGGGAAGACGGGTCATACGCAGTATTTT,CASSLGGKTGHTQYF
-,TRBV9,TRBJ2-5,TRBD1,TGTGCCAGCAGCCGTGTAGGGACAGGGCAAGAGACCCAGTACTTC,CASSRVGTGQETQYF
-,TRBV2,TRBJ1-5,-,TGTGCCAGCAGCGCTACCCTGGATAGCAATCAGCCCCAGCATTTT,CASSATLDSNQPQHF
-,TRBV6-5,TRBJ2-5,-,TGTGCCACCGTAGGTCCGGGCGAGACCCAGTACTTC,CATVGPGETQYF
few,TRBV5-1,TRBJ2-3,-,TGCGCCAGCAGCTTGGTGGCAGATACGCAGTATTTT,CASSLVADTQYF
once,TRBV5-1,TRBJ1-1,-,TGCGCCAGCAGCTTGTCCAGGGGATGGGACCGAGCCACTGAAGCTTTCTTT,CASSLSRGWDRATEAFF
once,TRBV19,TRBJ2-7,-,TGTGCCAGTAGTATAGGTGGGGGAGGTATCTACGAGCAGTACTTC,CASSIGGGGIYEQYF
-,TRBV11-3,TRBJ2-2,TRBD1,TGTGCCAGCAGACAAGACAGGGGTAACACCGGGGAGCTGTTTTTT,CASRQDRGNTGELFF
-,TRBV7-2,TRBJ1-1,-,TGTGCCAGCAGTTCCCATGGGACTGAAGCTTTCTTT,CASSSHGTEAFF
-,TRBV7-9,TRBJ1-2,-,TGTGCCAGCCGGGGTGGGACACCTAACTATGGCTACACCTTC,CASRGGTPNYGYTF
-,TRBV29-1,TRBJ1-1,-,TGCAGCGTTAGATACTCCAGCTACACTGAAGCTTTCTTT,CSVRYSSYTEAFF
once,TRBV5-6,TRBJ1-4,-,TGTGCCAGCAGCTCCAGGGTGTTGGCAACTAATGAAAAACTGTTTTTT,CASSSRVLATNEKLFF
-,TRBV11-3,TRBJ2-7,-,TGTGCCAGCAGCTTAACAGGTAACTCCTACGAGCAGTACTTC,CASSLTGNSYEQYF
-,TRBV5-4,TRBJ1-6,-,TGTGCCAGCAGCTTGGGGTTGAATTCACCCCTCCACTTT,CASSLGLNSPLHF
few,TRBV6-1,TRBJ2-7,-,TGTGCCAGCAGTGAAGACCCATCCTACGAGCAGTACTTC,CASSEDPSYEQYF
once,TRBV21-1,TRBJ1-2,-,TGTGCCAGCAGCAAACAACTTCGCGCCGGAGGGACAGGTGACCCTTGGTGCTATGGCTACACCTTC,CASSKQLRAGGTGDPWCYGYTF
-,TRBV9,TRBJ2-5,-,TGTGCCAGCAGCGCCGATCTCGGGGGGCTCGAGACCCAGTACTTC,CASSADLGGLETQYF
-,TRBV19,TRBJ2-7,-,TGTGCCAGTAGTATAGCCGCGACGGTTAGCTCCTACGAGCAGTACTTC,CASSIAATVSSYEQYF
-,TRBV20-1,TRBJ2-5,-,TGCAGTGCTAGTTCGGACACCGGAAAAGAGACCCAGTACTTC,CSASSDTGKETQYF
few,TRBV5-1,TRBJ1-1,-,TGCGCCAGCAGCCCTGCCGCGAACACTGAAGCTTTCTTT,CASSPAANTEAFF
few,TRBV24-1,TRBJ1-5,TRBD1,TGTGCCACCAGTCAGGACAGGAACTATCAGCCCCAGCATTTT,CATSQDRNYQPQHF
-,TRBV5-4,TRBJ1-2,TRBD1,TGTGCCAGCAGCCGGGGGACAGGCGTTAATAACTATGGCTACACCTTC,CASSRGTGVNNYGYTF
-,TRBV7-8,TRBJ2-7,-,TGTGCCAGCAGCTCGAGGTGGGGCTACGAGCAGTACTTC,CASSSRWGYEQYF
-,TRBV6-2/TRBV6-3,TRBJ1-2,TRBD1,TGTGCCAGCAGTTGGACGGACAGGGGAGACTATGGCTACACCTTC,CASSWTDRGDYGYTF
once,TRBV30,TRBJ1-2,-,TGTGCCTGGAGAACCACTTCGGACTATGGCTACACCTTC,CAWRTTSDYGYTF
-,TRBV6-1,TRBJ1-2,-,TGTGCCAGCAGTGAAGGGGGGCCCAACTATGGCTACACCTTC,CASSEGGPNYGYTF
-,TRBV29-1,TRBJ2-3,TRBD2,TGCAGCGTTGAAGCGGGGGGGCCCACAGATACGCAGTATTTT,CSVEAGGPTDTQYF
-,TRBV15,TRBJ1-3,-,TGTGCCACCAGGAGGGGCCTAGGGGCCTCTGGAAACACCATATATTTT,CATRRGLGASGNTIYF
-,TRBV4-2,TRBJ1-2,TRBD1,TGTGCCAGCAGCCAAGAGGAAGGGGGCGCCTATGGCTACACCTTC,CASSQEEGGAYGYTF
few,TRBV18,TRBJ2-5,TRBD1,TGTGCCAGCTCACCACCGGGACAGGGGAGTAGTGGGACCCAGTACTTC,CASSPPGQGSSGTQYF
-,TRBV2,TRBJ1-2,-,TGTGCCAGCATCGGGTGGGGATGGGGTGGCTACACCTTC,CASIGWGWGGYTF
once,TRBV9,TRBJ2-1,TRBD2,TGTGCCAGCAGCCCTTGGACTAGCGGGGCCCGTGAGCAGTTCTTC,CASSPWTSGAREQFF
-,TRBV10-3,TRBJ2-5,TRBD1,TGTGCCATCGGACAGGGGGAGACCCAGTACTTC,CAIGQGETQYF
-,TRBV19,TRBJ1-3,-,TGTGCCAGTAGTCCGGCCAGCCCGGGAAACACCATATATTTT,CASSPASPGNTIYF
-,TRBV10-3,TRBJ2-1,TRBD2,TGTGCCATCAGTGAGGTGGCGGGGGGGCACAATGAGCAGTTCTTC,CAISEVAGGHNEQFF
-,TRBV5-4,TRBJ2-7,TRBD1,TGTGCCAGCAGCGCCCCCCGGGACAGGGGGCACGAGCAGTACTTC,CASSAPRDRGHEQYF
-,TRBV6-5,TRBJ1-1,TRBD1,TGTGCCAGCAGTAGTGGACAGGGCTTGCAGACTGAAGCTTTCTTT,CASSSGQGLQTEAFF
few,TRBV12-3/TRBV12-4,TRBJ1-4,-,TGTGCCAGCAGTTTAGGGGGGAGGGAAAAACTGTTTTTT,CASSLGGREKLFF
-,TRBV2,TRBJ2-3,TRBD2,TGTGCCAGCAGAGGATGGCTAGCGGGGAGGAGCACAGATACGCAGTATTTT,CASRGWLAGRSTDTQYF
-,TRBV9,TRBJ1-1,-,TGTGCCAGCAGCGGTCAGGGAGGAGCTGCTTTCTTT,CASSGQGGAAFF
few,TRBV30,TRBJ1-3,-,TGTGCCTGGAGTGTACAAGACAGAAGAAACACCATATATTTT,CAWSVQDRRNTIYF
once,TRBV13,TRBJ1-2,-,TGTGCCAGCAGCTTAGGTCGTTTAAACTATGGCTACACCTTC,CASSLGRLNYGYTF
-,TRBV7-4,TRBJ2-7,TRBD1,TGTGCCAGCAGCCCCCGAGGACAGGGGAATTACGAGCAGTACTTC,CASSPRGQGNYEQYF
once,TRBV3-1/TRBV3-2,TRBJ1-6,-,TGTGCCAGCAGCCAAGTTAGTAAAGGTAATTCACCCCTCCACTTT,CASSQVSKGNSPLHF
-,TRBV19,TRBJ2-5,TRBD2,TGTGCCAGTAGTATGGGGACTAGCGGGGGGGAAGAGACCCAGTACTTC,CASSMGTSGGEETQYF